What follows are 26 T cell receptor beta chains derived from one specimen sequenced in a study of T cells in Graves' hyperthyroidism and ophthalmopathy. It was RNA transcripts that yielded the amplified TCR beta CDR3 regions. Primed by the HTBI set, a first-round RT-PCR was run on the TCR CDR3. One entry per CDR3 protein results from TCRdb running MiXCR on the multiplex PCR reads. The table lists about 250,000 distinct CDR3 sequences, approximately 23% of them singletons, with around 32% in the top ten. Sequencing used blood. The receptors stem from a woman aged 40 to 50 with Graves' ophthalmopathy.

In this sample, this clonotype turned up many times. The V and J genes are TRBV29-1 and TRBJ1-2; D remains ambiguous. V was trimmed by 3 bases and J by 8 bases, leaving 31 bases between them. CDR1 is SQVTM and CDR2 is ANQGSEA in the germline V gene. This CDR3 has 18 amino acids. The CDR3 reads CSVDESGSSSVISTGYTF. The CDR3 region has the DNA TGCAGCGTTGATGAGTCAGGTTCTTCGTCAGTAATCTCGACGGGCTACACCTTC. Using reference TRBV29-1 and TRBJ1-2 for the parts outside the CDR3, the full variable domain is SAVISQKPSRDICQRGTSLTIQCQVDSQVTMMFWYRQQPGQSLTLIATANQGSEATYESGFVIDKFPISRPNLTFSTLTVSNMSPEDSSIYLCSVDESGSSSVISTGYTFGSGTRLTVV.

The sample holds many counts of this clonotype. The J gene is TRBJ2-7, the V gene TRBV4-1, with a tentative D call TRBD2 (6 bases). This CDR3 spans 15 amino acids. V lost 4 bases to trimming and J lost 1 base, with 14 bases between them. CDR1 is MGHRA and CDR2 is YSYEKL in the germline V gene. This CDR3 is CASSPKAEGSYEQYF. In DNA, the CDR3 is TGCGCCAGCAGCCCCAAAGCGGAGGGATCCTACGAGCAGTACTTC.

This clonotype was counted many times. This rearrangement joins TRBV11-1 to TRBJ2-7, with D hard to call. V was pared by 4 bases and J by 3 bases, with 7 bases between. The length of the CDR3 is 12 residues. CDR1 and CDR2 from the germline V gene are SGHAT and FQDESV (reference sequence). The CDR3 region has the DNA TGTGCCAGCAGCTCGCGTTTCTACGAGCAGTACTTC. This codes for CASSSRFYEQYF.

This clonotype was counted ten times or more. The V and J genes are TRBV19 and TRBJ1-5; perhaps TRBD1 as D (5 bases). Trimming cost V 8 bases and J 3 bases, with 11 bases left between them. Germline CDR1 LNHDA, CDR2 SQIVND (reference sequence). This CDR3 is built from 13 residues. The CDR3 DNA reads TGTGCCAGTCAGCAGGGCCCCAATCAGCCCCAGCATTTT. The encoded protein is CASQQGPNQPQHF.

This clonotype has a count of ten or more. CDR3 region: CASSSPLGKPYEQYF. CDR3 nucleotides: TGTGCCAGCAGCTCCCCCCTGGGGAAGCCTTACGAGCAGTACTTC. V usage is TRBV28 and J usage is TRBJ2-7; D unclear. CDR3 length: 15 residues. Germline CDR1 is MDHEN and CDR2 is SYDVKM. V dropped 6 bases and J dropped 4 bases, with 19 bases sitting between them.

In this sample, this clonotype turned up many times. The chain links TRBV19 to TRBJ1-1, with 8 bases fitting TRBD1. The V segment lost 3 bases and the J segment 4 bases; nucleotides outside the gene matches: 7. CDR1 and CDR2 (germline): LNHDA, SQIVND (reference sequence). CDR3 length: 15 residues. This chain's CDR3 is CASSMTDRAPTEAFF. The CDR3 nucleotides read TGTGCCAGTAGTATGACGGACAGGGCTCCCACTGAAGCTTTCTTT.

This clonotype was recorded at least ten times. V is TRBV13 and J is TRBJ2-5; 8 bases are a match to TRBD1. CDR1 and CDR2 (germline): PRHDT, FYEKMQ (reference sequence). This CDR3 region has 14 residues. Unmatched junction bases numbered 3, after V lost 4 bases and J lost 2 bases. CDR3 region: CASSSRTGQETQYF. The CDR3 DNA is TGTGCCAGCAGCTCTAGGACAGGGCAAGAGACCCAGTACTTC.

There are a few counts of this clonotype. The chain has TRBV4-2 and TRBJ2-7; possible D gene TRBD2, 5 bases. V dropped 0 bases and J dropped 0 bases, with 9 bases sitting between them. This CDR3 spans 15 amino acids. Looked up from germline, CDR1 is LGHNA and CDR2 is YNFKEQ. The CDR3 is CASSQETTTSYEQYF. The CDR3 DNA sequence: TGTGCCAGCAGCCAAGAAACGACTACCTCCTACGAGCAGTACTTC.

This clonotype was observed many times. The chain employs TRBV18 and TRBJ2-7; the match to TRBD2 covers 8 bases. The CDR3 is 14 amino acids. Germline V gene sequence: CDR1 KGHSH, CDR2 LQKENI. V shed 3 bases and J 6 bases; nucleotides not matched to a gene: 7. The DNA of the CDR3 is TGTGCCAGCTCACCTGGGACTAGGCCCACCGAGCAGTACTTC. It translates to CASSPGTRPTEQYF.

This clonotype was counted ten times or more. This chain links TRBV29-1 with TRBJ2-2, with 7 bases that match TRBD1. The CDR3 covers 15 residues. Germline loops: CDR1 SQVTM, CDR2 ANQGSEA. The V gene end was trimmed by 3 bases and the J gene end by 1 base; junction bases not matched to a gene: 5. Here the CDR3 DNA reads TGCAGCGTTGAGAAGGGGGCGAGGAACACCGGGGAGCTGTTTTTT. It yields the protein CSVEKGARNTGELFF.

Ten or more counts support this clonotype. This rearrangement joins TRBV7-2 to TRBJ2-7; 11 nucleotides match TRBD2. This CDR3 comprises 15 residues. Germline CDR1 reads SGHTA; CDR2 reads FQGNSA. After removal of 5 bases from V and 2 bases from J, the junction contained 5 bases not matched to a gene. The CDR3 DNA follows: TGTGCCAGCAGCGCCACTAGCGGGAGTGCCTACGAGCAGTACTTC. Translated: CASSATSGSAYEQYF.

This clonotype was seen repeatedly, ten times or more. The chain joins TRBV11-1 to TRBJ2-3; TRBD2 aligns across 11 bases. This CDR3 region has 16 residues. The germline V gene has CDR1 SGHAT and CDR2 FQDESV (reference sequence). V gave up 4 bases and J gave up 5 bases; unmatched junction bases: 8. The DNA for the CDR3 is TGTGCCAGCAGCTATTTAGCGGGAGGGCCGGGAGATACGCAGTATTTT. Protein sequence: CASSYLAGGPGDTQYF.

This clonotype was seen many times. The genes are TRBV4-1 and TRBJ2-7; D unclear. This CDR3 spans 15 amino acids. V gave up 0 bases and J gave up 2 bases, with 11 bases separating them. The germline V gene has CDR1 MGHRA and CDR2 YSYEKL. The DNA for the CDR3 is TGCGCCAGCAGCCAAGAGTCGGGCCTAACCTACGAGCAGTACTTC. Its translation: CASSQESGLTYEQYF.

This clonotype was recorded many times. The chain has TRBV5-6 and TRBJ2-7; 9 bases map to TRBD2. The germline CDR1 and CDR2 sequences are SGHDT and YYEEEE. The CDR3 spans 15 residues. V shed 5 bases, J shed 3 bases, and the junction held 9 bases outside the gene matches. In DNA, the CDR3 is TGTGCCAGCAGTCTGACGGGACTAGCTGTCTACGAGCAGTACTTC. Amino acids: CASSLTGLAVYEQYF.

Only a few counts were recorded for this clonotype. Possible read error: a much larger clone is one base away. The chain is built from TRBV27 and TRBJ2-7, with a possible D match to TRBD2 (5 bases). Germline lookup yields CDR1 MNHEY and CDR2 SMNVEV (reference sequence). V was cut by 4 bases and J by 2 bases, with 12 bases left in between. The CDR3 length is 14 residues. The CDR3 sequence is CASSSGIRTYEQYF. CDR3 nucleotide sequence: TGTGCCAGCAGTTCCGGGATACGAACCTACGAGCAGTACTTC.

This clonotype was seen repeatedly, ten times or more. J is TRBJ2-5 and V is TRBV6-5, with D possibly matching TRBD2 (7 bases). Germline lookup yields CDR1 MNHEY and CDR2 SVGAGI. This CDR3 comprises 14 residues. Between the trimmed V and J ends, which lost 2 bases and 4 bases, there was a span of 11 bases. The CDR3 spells CASSYRGGAETQYF. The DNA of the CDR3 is TGTGCCAGCAGTTACAGAGGGGGGGCAGAGACCCAGTACTTC.

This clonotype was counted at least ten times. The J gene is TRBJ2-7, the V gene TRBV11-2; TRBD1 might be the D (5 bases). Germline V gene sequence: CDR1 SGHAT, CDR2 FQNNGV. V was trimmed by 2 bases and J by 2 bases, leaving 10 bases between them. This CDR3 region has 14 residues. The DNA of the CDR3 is TGTGCCAGCAGCTTAAACAGGAGAACCTACGAGCAGTACTTC. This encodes CASSLNRRTYEQYF.

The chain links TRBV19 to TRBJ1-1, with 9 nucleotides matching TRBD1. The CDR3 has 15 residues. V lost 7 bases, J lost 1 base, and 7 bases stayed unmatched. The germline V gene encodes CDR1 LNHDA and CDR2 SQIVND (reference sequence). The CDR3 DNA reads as TGTGCCAGTATAGGGACAGGGTCGTCGAACACTGAAGCTTTCTTT. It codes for CASIGTGSSNTEAFF.

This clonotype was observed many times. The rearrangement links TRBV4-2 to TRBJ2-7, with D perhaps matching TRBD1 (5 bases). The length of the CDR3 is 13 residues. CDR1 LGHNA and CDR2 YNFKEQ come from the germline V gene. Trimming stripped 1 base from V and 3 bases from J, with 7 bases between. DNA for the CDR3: TGTGCCAGCAGCCAAGCAGGGAACTACGAGCAGTACTTC. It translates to CASSQAGNYEQYF.

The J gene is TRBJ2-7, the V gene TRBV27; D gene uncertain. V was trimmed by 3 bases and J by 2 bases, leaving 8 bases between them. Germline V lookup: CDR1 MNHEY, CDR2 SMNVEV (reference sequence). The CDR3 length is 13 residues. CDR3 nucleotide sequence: TGTGCCAGCAGTTTCTCCCCAACCTACGAGCAGTACTTC. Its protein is CASSFSPTYEQYF.

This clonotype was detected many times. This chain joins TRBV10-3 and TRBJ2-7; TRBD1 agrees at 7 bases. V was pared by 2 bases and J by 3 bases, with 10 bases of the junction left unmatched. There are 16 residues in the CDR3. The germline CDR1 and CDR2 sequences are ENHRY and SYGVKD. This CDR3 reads CAISEGRQGPIYEQYF. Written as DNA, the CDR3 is TGTGCCATCAGTGAGGGGAGACAGGGACCGATCTACGAGCAGTACTTC.

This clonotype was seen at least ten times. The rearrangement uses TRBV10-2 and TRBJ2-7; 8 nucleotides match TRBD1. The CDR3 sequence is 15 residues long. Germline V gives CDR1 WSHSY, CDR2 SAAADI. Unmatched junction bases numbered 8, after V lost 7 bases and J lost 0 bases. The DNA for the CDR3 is TGCGCCAGCAAAGTCGGACAGGGCCTCTCCTACGAGCAGTACTTC. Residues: CASKVGQGLSYEQYF.

The CDR3 nucleotides read TGTGCCAGCAGTCCCATAGGTTACCAAGAGACCCAGTACTTC. Translating it yields CASSPIGYQETQYF. The chain carries TRBV27 and TRBJ2-5, with D uncertain. This CDR3 is 14 amino acids long. CDR1 and CDR2 from the germline V gene are MNHEY and SMNVEV (reference sequence). Trimming shortened V by 5 bases and J by 0 bases, and 10 bases separated the two germline ends.

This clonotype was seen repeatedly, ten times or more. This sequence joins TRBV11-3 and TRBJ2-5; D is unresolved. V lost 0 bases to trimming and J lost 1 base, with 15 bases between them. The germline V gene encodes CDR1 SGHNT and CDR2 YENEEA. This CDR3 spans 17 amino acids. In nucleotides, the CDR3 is TGTGCCAGCAGCTTAGATCGGTTCTGTGCAGTCCAAGAGACCCAGTACTTC. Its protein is CASSLDRFCAVQETQYF.

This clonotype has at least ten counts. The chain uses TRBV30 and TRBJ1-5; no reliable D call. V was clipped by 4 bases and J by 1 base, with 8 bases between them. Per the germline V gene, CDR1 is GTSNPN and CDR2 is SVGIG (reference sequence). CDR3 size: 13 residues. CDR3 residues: CAWKGRSNQPQHF. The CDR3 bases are TGTGCCTGGAAAGGGCGAAGCAATCAGCCCCAGCATTTT.

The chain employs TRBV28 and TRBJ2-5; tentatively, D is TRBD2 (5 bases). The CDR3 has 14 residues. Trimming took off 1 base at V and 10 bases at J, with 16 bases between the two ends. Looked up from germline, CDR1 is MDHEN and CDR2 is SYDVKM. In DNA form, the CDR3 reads TGTGCCAGCAGTTTATTAGGTTATGGAGGTGGCCAGTACTTC. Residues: CASSLLGYGGGQYF.